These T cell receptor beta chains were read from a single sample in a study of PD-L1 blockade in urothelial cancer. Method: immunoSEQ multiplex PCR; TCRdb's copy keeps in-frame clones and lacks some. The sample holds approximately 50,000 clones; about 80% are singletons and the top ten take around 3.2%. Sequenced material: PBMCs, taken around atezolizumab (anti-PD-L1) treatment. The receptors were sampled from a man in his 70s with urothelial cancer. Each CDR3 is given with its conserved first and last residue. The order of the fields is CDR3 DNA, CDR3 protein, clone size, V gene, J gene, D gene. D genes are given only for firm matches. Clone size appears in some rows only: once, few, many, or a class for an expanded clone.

DNA: TGTGCCAGCAGTTCCCGCGGACAGGGGGCCTATGGCTACACCTTC
CDR3: CASSSRGQGAYGYTF
size: .
V: TRBV28
J: TRBJ1-2
D: TRBD1

DNA: TGTGCCAGCAGCCAAGACCAACAGGACGGAAGGGGCTACACCTTC
CDR3: CASSQDQQDGRGYTF
size: .
V: TRBV4-2
J: TRBJ1-2
D: .

DNA: TGCGCCAGCAGCCTCGGGGTTGGGGTCGGGAATGAAAAACTGTTTTTT
CDR3: CASSLGVGVGNEKLFF
size: .
V: TRBV4-3
J: TRBJ1-4
D: .

DNA: TGTGCCAGCAGCTTGGTTTCAGGGCTGGAGGAGACCCAGTACTTC
CDR3: CASSLVSGLEETQYF
size: .
V: TRBV5-6
J: TRBJ2-5
D: .

DNA: TGTGCCAGCAGCGAGACACCGGGACATGAATACGAGCAGTACTTC
CDR3: CASSETPGHEYEQYF
size: .
V: TRBV9
J: TRBJ2-7
D: .

DNA: TGCAGTGATTCGAGCTCCTACGAGCAGTACTTC
CDR3: CSDSSSYEQYF
size: .
V: TRBV20-1
J: TRBJ2-7
D: .

DNA: TGCGCCAGCAGCTTACAGGGAACCCAAGAGACCCAGTACTTC
CDR3: CASSLQGTQETQYF
size: .
V: TRBV5-1
J: TRBJ2-5
D: .

DNA: TGCGCCAGCAGCCAAGTAGGTGGCAGGTTTACAACTAATGAAAAACTGTTTTTT
CDR3: CASSQVGGRFTTNEKLFF
size: .
V: TRBV4-3
J: TRBJ1-4
D: .

DNA: TGTGCCAGCAGTTACGGCGGGGGCGGCTACACCTTC
CDR3: CASSYGGGGYTF
size: .
V: TRBV6-5
J: TRBJ1-2
D: .

DNA: TGTGCCAGCAGTTTATCGGGGGAGACCCAGTACTTC
CDR3: CASSLSGETQYF
size: .
V: TRBV28
J: TRBJ2-5
D: .

DNA: TGTGCCAGCAGCGTAAGCGGGGGTCTTGCAGATACGCAGTATTTT
CDR3: CASSVSGGLADTQYF
size: .
V: TRBV9
J: TRBJ2-3
D: TRBD2

DNA: TGTGCCAGCAGTTTCCAGACAGGGACCACCGGGGAGCTGTTTTTT
CDR3: CASSFQTGTTGELFF
size: .
V: TRBV7-8
J: TRBJ2-2
D: TRBD1

DNA: TGTGCCAGCCGGGACAGGGTCACTAACTATGGCTACACCTTC
CDR3: CASRDRVTNYGYTF
size: once
V: TRBV6-6
J: TRBJ1-2
D: TRBD1

DNA: TGTGCCAGCAGCTTCTCCAGGAATGAGCAGTTCTTC
CDR3: CASSFSRNEQFF
size: once
V: TRBV11-2
J: TRBJ2-1
D: .

DNA: TGCGCCAGCAGCCAGGGGACAGGGAACATTCTAGAGCAGTTCTTC
CDR3: CASSQGTGNILEQFF
size: .
V: TRBV4-1
J: TRBJ2-1
D: TRBD1

DNA: TGTGCCGCTCAAGCAGGGGTCTCTGGAAACACCATATATTTT
CDR3: CAAQAGVSGNTIYF
size: .
V: TRBV5-4
J: TRBJ1-3
D: .

DNA: TGCGCCAGCAGCCAAGATTATAGGACAGGGGTCGATACGCAGTATTTT
CDR3: CASSQDYRTGVDTQYF
size: .
V: TRBV4-1
J: TRBJ2-3
D: TRBD1

DNA: TGTGCCAGCAGCTTAGCCCTCGGAGGCACAGATACGCAGTATTTT
CDR3: CASSLALGGTDTQYF
size: .
V: TRBV7-6
J: TRBJ2-3
D: .

DNA: TGTGCCAGCAGTTTGGACTTAGCGGTTGGCCAAGAGACCCAGTACTTC
CDR3: CASSLDLAVGQETQYF
size: .
V: TRBV28
J: TRBJ2-5
D: .

DNA: TGCGCCAGCAGCTTACATACTAGCGGGAAAAGCAATGAGCAGTTCTTC
CDR3: CASSLHTSGKSNEQFF
size: few
V: TRBV5-1
J: TRBJ2-1
D: TRBD2

DNA: TGTGCCAGCAGTCCGAGGGCCCGGGGCAATGAGCAGTTCTTC
CDR3: CASSPRARGNEQFF
size: .
V: TRBV27
J: TRBJ2-1
D: .

DNA: TGTGCCAGCAGCGTAGGGCAGGGTGATGAGCAGTTCTTC
CDR3: CASSVGQGDEQFF
size: .
V: TRBV9
J: TRBJ2-1
D: .

DNA: TGTGCCAGCTCAAAAGAGACAGGGAACACTGAAGCTTTCTTT
CDR3: CASSKETGNTEAFF
size: many
V: TRBV18
J: TRBJ1-1
D: .

DNA: TGCGCCAGCAGCTTCGGACAGTTGGGGGATGAGCAGTTCTTC
CDR3: CASSFGQLGDEQFF
size: .
V: TRBV5-1
J: TRBJ2-1
D: .

DNA: TGCGCCAGCAGCGCACCTCAGGGAACGGGAAACATTCAGTACTTC
CDR3: CASSAPQGTGNIQYF
size: .
V: TRBV5-1
J: TRBJ2-4
D: .

DNA: TGTGCCAGCAGCCAAGCCACAGGGGGTAGTGGCGGCTACACCTTC
CDR3: CASSQATGGSGGYTF
size: few
V: TRBV4-2
J: TRBJ1-2
D: TRBD1

DNA: TGTGCCAGTAACATACAGGGGGGAAACACTGAAGCTTTCTTT
CDR3: CASNIQGGNTEAFF
size: .
V: TRBV19
J: TRBJ1-1
D: TRBD1

DNA: TGTGCCAGCAGCGTAGGAGAAGGTCTGGGAGACATTCAGTACTTC
CDR3: CASSVGEGLGDIQYF
size: .
V: TRBV9
J: TRBJ2-4
D: .

DNA: TGTGCCAGCAGCGCCGGGACTACCACCGGGGAGCTGTTTTTT
CDR3: CASSAGTTTGELFF
size: few
V: TRBV7-3
J: TRBJ2-2
D: TRBD2

DNA: TGTGCCTGGAGTGTCTGGGGGCGGCACACCGGGGAGCTGTTTTTT
CDR3: CAWSVWGRHTGELFF
size: few
V: TRBV30
J: TRBJ2-2
D: .

DNA: TGTGCCACCACAGGGCTGGACTATGGCTACACCTTC
CDR3: CATTGLDYGYTF
size: few
V: TRBV7-9
J: TRBJ1-2
D: .

DNA: TGTGCCAGCAGCTTGGGGGTAGCGGGGACAGATACGCAGTATTTT
CDR3: CASSLGVAGTDTQYF
size: .
V: TRBV5-4
J: TRBJ2-3
D: TRBD2

DNA: TGTGCCAGCAGCTTAGCCTCGTATAGCAATCAGCCCCAGCATTTT
CDR3: CASSLASYSNQPQHF
size: .
V: TRBV7-2
J: TRBJ1-5
D: .

DNA: TGTGCCTGGACGGGACAGGGGGACAATGAGCAGTTCTTC
CDR3: CAWTGQGDNEQFF
size: .
V: TRBV30
J: TRBJ2-1
D: TRBD1

DNA: TGTGCCACCAGCTGGGGGGTCGGGGGATCCACAGATACGCAGTATTTT
CDR3: CATSWGVGGSTDTQYF
size: .
V: TRBV15
J: TRBJ2-3
D: .

DNA: TGTGCCAGCAGTACATGGGACGGGGGCTATGGCTACACCTTC
CDR3: CASSTWDGGYGYTF
size: .
V: TRBV5-6
J: TRBJ1-2
D: .

DNA: TGTGCCAGCAGCTACTCGGGGGCCAATTCACCCCTCCACTTT
CDR3: CASSYSGANSPLHF
size: .
V: TRBV6-5
J: TRBJ1-6
D: .

DNA: TGTGCCAGCAGCTCCCGGACAACGTTCTACGAGCAGTACTTC
CDR3: CASSSRTTFYEQYF
size: .
V: TRBV5-5
J: TRBJ2-7
D: .

DNA: TGTGCCAGCCGACAGGACTACACCGGGGAGCTGTTTTTT
CDR3: CASRQDYTGELFF
size: .
V: TRBV30
J: TRBJ2-2
D: .

DNA: TGCGCCAGCAGCTCCGGCGGGGGGGCGATAAACAATGAGCAGTTCTTC
CDR3: CASSSGGGAINNEQFF
size: .
V: TRBV5-1
J: TRBJ2-1
D: TRBD2

DNA: TGTGCCAGCAGCATACAGGGGTACTCGAGTGTGCAGTACTTC
CDR3: CASSIQGYSSVQYF
size: .
V: TRBV28
J: TRBJ2-7
D: TRBD1

DNA: TGCGCCAGCAGCTTGTTGACTAGCGGGGAAAATGAGCAGTTCTTC
CDR3: CASSLLTSGENEQFF
size: .
V: TRBV5-1
J: TRBJ2-1
D: TRBD2

DNA: TGCGCCAGCTCCAACGACGGGGGGGCCACAGATACGCAGTATTTT
CDR3: CASSNDGGATDTQYF
size: once
V: TRBV23-1
J: TRBJ2-3
D: TRBD2

DNA: TGTGCCAGCAGCGCCGGACAGGGGAGAGGTGAGACCCAGTACTTC
CDR3: CASSAGQGRGETQYF
size: .
V: TRBV7-2
J: TRBJ2-5
D: TRBD1

DNA: TGTGCCAGCAGTTACATCCGGCGCAGGGGGCAAGAGACCCAGTACTTC
CDR3: CASSYIRRRGQETQYF
size: .
V: TRBV6-5
J: TRBJ2-5
D: TRBD1

DNA: TGTGCCAGCAGCGTTGGCCCAGGGGTAACTAATGAAAAACTGTTTTTT
CDR3: CASSVGPGVTNEKLFF
size: .
V: TRBV9
J: TRBJ1-4
D: .

DNA: TGTGCCAGCAGGGGAACAGGGGTGGGCGAGCAGTACTTC
CDR3: CASRGTGVGEQYF
size: few
V: TRBV27
J: TRBJ2-7
D: TRBD1

DNA: TGTGCCAGCAGGCGGGGCCGGCCCAATCAGCCCCAGCATTTT
CDR3: CASRRGRPNQPQHF
size: .
V: TRBV28
J: TRBJ1-5
D: .

DNA: TGTGCCAGCTCACCAGGACAGGGCACAGATACGCAGTATTTT
CDR3: CASSPGQGTDTQYF
size: .
V: TRBV18
J: TRBJ2-3
D: TRBD1

DNA: TGTGCCAGCAGCAAAGTCGACAGGGTCCCCTACGAGCAGTACTTC
CDR3: CASSKVDRVPYEQYF
size: .
V: TRBV21-1
J: TRBJ2-7
D: .

DNA: TGTGCCAGCAGCCCAAACAGGGTCGGTGGCTACACCTTC
CDR3: CASSPNRVGGYTF
size: .
V: TRBV7-3
J: TRBJ1-2
D: .

DNA: TGTGCCAGCAGCCCAGGAGCCGGGACTTATGGCTACACCTTC
CDR3: CASSPGAGTYGYTF
size: .
V: TRBV7-2
J: TRBJ1-2
D: .

DNA: TGTGCCAGCAGCCTCTTGGGACTAGCGGGGGGTATGGAGACCCAGTACTTC
CDR3: CASSLLGLAGGMETQYF
size: once
V: TRBV7-6
J: TRBJ2-5
D: TRBD2